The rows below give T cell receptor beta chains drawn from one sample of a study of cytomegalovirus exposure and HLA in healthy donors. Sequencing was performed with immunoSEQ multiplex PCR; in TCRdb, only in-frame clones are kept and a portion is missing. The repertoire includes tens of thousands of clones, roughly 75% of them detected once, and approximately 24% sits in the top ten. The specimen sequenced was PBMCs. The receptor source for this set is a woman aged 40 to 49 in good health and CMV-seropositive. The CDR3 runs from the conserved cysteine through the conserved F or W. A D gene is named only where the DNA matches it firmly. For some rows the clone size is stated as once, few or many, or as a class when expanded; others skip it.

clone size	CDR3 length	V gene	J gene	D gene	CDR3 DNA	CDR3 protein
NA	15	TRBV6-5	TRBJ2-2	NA	TGTGCCAGCAGTAGACAGGCCTGGAACACCGGGGAGCTGTTTTTT	CASSRQAWNTGELFF
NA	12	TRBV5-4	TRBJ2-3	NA	TGTGCCAGCAGTCAGCAGAGGGATACGCAGTATTTT	CASSQQRDTQYF
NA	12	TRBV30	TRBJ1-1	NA	TGTGCCTGGAGTGTACAGTACACTGAAGCTTTCTTT	CAWSVQYTEAFF
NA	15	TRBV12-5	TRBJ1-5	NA	TGTGCTAGTGGTGGGGACATCGGATTCAATCAGCCCCAGCATTTT	CASGGDIGFNQPQHF
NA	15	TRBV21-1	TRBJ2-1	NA	TGTGCCAGCAGCCTCAACCCGGGACATAACAATGAGCAGTTCTTC	CASSLNPGHNNEQFF
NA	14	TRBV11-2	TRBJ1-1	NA	TGTGCCAGCACCCTTTCTAGGGGGGGCACTGAAGCTTTCTTT	CASTLSRGGTEAFF
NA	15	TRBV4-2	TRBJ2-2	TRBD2	TGTGCCAGCAGCCAAGATACGGGAGGGGCCGGGGAGCTGTTTTTT	CASSQDTGGAGELFF
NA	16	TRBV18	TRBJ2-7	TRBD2	TGTGCCAGCTCACCCGGGGCGGGGGGCGGCTCCTACGAGCAGTACTTC	CASSPGAGGGSYEQYF
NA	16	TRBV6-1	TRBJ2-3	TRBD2	TGTGCCAGCAGTGAAGTGGTAGCGGGGTCCACAGATACGCAGTATTTT	CASSEVVAGSTDTQYF
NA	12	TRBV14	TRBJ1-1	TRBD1	TGTGCCAGCAGCCACTCAGGGGGGAAAGCTTTCTTT	CASSHSGGKAFF
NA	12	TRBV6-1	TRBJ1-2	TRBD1	TGTGCCAGCAGGCGGACAGGGGGAGGCTACACCTTC	CASRRTGGGYTF
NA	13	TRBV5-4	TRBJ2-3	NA	TGTGCCAGCAGCTTGACTAGCACAGATACGCAGTATTTT	CASSLTSTDTQYF
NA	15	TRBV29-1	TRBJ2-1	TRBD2	TGCAGCGTTTTTCAGCGGGGGGGCATGTGGAATGAGCAGTTCTTC	CSVFQRGGMWNEQFF
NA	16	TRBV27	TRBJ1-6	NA	TGTGCCAGCAGTTTATTTCTCGGGCAGGGAAATTCACCCCTCCACTTT	CASSLFLGQGNSPLHF
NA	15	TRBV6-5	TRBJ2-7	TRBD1	TGTGCCAGCAGTCACCGACAGGGCTTACTCTACGAGCAGTACTTC	CASSHRQGLLYEQYF
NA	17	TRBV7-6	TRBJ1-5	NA	TGTGCCAGCAGCTTAGGTTTGAGGGGGGGGATCCATCAGCCCCAGCATTTT	CASSLGLRGGIHQPQHF
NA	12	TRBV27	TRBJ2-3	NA	TGTGCCAGCAGTTTTGGGGGGGATACGCAGTATTTT	CASSFGGDTQYF
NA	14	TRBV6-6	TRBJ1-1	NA	TGTGCCAGCAGTCCCCGCGCGAGGAACACTGAAGCTTTCTTT	CASSPRARNTEAFF
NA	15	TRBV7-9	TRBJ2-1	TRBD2	TGTGCCAGCCGCAGTGGGAGCGGGGGGGACAATGAGCAGTTCTTC	CASRSGSGGDNEQFF
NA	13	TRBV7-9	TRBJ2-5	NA	TGTGCCAGCAGCTTAGTCGCCGCGGAGACCCAGTACTTC	CASSLVAAETQYF
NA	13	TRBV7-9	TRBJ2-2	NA	TGTGCCAGCACCTGGGAGTTAAGCGGGGAGCTGTTTTTT	CASTWELSGELFF
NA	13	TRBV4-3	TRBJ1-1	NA	TGCGCCAGCAGCCCGAACCGGGACACTGAAGCTTTCTTT	CASSPNRDTEAFF
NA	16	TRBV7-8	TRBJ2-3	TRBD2	TGTGCCAGCAGCTTAAGGCTAGCGGGGGGGGCAGATACGCAGTATTTT	CASSLRLAGGADTQYF
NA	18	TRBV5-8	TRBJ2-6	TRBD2	TGTGCCAGCAGCGCCTTTAGCGGGGGGGTCTCTGGGGCCAACGTCCTGACTTTC	CASSAFSGGVSGANVLTF
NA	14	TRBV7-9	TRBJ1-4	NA	TGTGCCAGCAGCTTAGAACCAACGCGGGAAAAACTGTTTTTT	CASSLEPTREKLFF
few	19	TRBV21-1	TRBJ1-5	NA	TGTGCCAGCAGCCCTAGGGGAGGGAGGGGTGAGAAAGGTGATCAGCCCCAGCATTTT	CASSPRGGRGEKGDQPQHF
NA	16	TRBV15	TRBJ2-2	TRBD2	TGTGCCACCCTCTCCTATTCTAGCGGGAACACCGGGGAGCTGTTTTTT	CATLSYSSGNTGELFF
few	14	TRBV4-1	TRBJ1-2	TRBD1	TGCGCCAGCAGCCAAGACCAGGGGGCGGGTGGCTACACCTTC	CASSQDQGAGGYTF
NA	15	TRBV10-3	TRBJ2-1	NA	TGTGCCATCAGTGACTCGGGGGTGATGGACAATGAGCAGTTCTTC	CAISDSGVMDNEQFF
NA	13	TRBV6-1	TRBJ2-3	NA	TGTGCCAGCAGTGAAGAGAGAGGGCTAGCTGACGATTTT	CASSEERGLADDF
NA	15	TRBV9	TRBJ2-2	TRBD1	TGTGCCAGCAGCGTCCGGGACAGGGGAGCCGGGGAGCTGTTTTTT	CASSVRDRGAGELFF
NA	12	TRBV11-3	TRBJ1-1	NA	TGTGCCAGCAGCTCCGGGGGCACTGAAGCTTTCTTT	CASSSGGTEAFF
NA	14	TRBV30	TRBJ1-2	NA	TGTGCCTGGGTCCCCCCAGGGTTTTTCTATGGCTACACCTTC	CAWVPPGFFYGYTF
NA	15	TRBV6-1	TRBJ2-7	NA	TGTGCCAGCCTAGGTTTGCGGGGTAAGGACTACGAGCAGTACTTC	CASLGLRGKDYEQYF
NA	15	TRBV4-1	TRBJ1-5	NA	TGCGCCAGCAGCCAAGGACCCGGGAATGGTCAGCCCCAGCATTTT	CASSQGPGNGQPQHF
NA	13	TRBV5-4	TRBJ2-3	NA	TGTGCCAGCAGCTCCCCCCCCTCGGATACGCAGTATTTT	CASSSPPSDTQYF
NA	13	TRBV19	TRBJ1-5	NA	TGTGCCAGTACCCCTAATAGCAATCAGCCCCAGCATTTT	CASTPNSNQPQHF
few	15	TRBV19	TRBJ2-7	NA	TGTGCCAGTAGTATGGGCAGGCAGATCTCCTACGAGCAGTACTTC	CASSMGRQISYEQYF
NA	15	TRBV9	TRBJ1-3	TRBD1	TGTGCCAGCAGCGTCGGGACAGGGGATGGAAACACCATATATTTT	CASSVGTGDGNTIYF